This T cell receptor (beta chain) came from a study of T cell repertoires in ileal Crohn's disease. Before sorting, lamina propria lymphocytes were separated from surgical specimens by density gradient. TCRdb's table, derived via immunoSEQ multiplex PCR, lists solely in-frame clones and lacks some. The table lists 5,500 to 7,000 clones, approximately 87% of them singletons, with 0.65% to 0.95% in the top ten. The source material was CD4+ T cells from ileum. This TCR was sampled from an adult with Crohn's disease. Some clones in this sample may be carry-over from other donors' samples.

The CDR3 DNA follows: TGCGCCAGCAGCCCACAGGGGGTGGACGAGCAGTACTTC. It encodes CASSPQGVDEQYF. The gene calls are TRBV5-1 and TRBJ2-7; 8 bases are shared with TRBD1. The CDR3 has 13 amino acids. J was trimmed by 5 bases and V by 4 bases; bases with no gene match: 5. CDR1 is SGHRS, CDR2 YFSETQ, per germline.